These T cell receptor beta chains were read from a single sample in a study of T-cell memory formation after mild COVID-19. Using its own MiXCR run on the 5' RACE reads, TCRdb lists one record per CDR3 protein. Of about 400,000 distinct CDR3 sequences listed, approximately 14% were seen once; the top ten hold around 21%. Sequenced input: PBMCs or a T cell subset sorted from them (not recorded which). Receptors originate from a man aged 18 to 30 who had mild COVID-19 (a few samples of this study predate the infection). Cell type and time point are not known. CDR3s leave out the opening cysteine and the closing phenylalanine or tryptophan.

V gene	J gene	CDR3 length	CDR3 protein
TRBV7-9	TRBJ2-7	16	ASSSQDFGTGGPYEQY
TRBV20-1	TRBJ2-3	10	SATHPAWDQY
TRBV7-2	TRBJ1-1	11	ASRTGSHTEAF
TRBV7-9	TRBJ2-5	14	ASSLDPTRVQETQY
TRBV18	TRBJ1-3	14	ASSPGPPGSGNTIY
TRBV7-9	TRBJ1-2	14	ASSLGTGRLDYGYT
TRBV4-1	TRBJ1-3	13	ASSQERRSGNTIY
TRBV11-2	TRBJ2-7	13	ASSTLTRRPYEQY
TRBV7-2	TRBJ1-2	10	ASSLVAYGYT
TRBV4-3	TRBJ2-1	13	ASSQDRRLNNEQF
TRBV4-2	TRBJ2-1	14	ASSQAGTGGYNEQF
TRBV4-1	TRBJ1-4	13	ASSQGPQVNEKLF
TRBV12-3/TRBV12-4	TRBJ2-1	11	ASSRGPYNEQF
TRBV5-1	TRBJ2-1	13	ASRHSGGDYNEQF
TRBV12-3/TRBV12-4	TRBJ2-2	15	ASSRTGMRMNTGELF
TRBV12-3/TRBV12-4	TRBJ2-7	12	ASSPLQSSYEQY
TRBV11-3	TRBJ2-2	15	ASSSRSDRDHPGELF
TRBV5-5	TRBJ1-3	12	ASSLLLSGNTIY
TRBV5-1	TRBJ2-3	12	ASSLGQVTDTQY
TRBV19	TRBJ1-1	12	ASRDGPTNTEAF
TRBV4-3	TRBJ1-2	13	ASSRGGQGDYGYT
TRBV7-2	TRBJ2-3	12	ASSSGTGRDTQY
TRBV6-5	TRBJ1-5	12	ASSYSLQGIPQH
TRBV27	TRBJ1-1	11	ASRPTGGGEAF
TRBV6-5	TRBJ2-7	12	ASSHGPGGYEQY
TRBV27	TRBJ2-3	12	ASSSPASPDTQY
TRBV6-5	TRBJ2-3	11	ASSYGGPDTQY
TRBV25-1	TRBJ1-2	12	ASSETGTNYGYT
TRBV4-1	TRBJ1-2	14	ASSSWTAGINYGYT
TRBV5-1	TRBJ2-1	11	ACRGQGADEQF
TRBV9	TRBJ2-5	12	ASSVGGYQETQY
TRBV4-3	TRBJ2-7	13	ASSQDPGLAYEQY
TRBV5-5	TRBJ1-5	12	ASSLGDRNQPQH
TRBV4-1	TRBJ2-5	13	ASSQGKGRLETQY
TRBV20-1	TRBJ2-1	13	SARWEVGANNEQF
TRBV5-1	TRBJ2-3	12	ASSLALLEGTQY
TRBV5-1	TRBJ2-1	13	ASSLVVEAYNEQF
TRBV14	TRBJ1-4	13	ASSQGARGGEKLF
TRBV7-3	TRBJ2-3	13	ASSLRGQVFDTQY
TRBV4-1	TRBJ2-3	15	ASSQGLAGTSTDTQY
TRBV2	TRBJ1-5	11	ASQTGWSQPQH
TRBV27	TRBJ2-7	13	ASSFRDSYYYEQY
TRBV12-3/TRBV12-4	TRBJ2-1	10	ASSAAGTSQF
TRBV5-5	TRBJ2-5	13	ASSLVSGGEETQY
TRBV9	TRBJ2-1	11	ASSVTSGVGQF
TRBV15	TRBJ2-5	12	ATSSQGADETQY
TRBV6-5	TRBJ1-3	10	ASSENRNTIY
TRBV19	TRBJ2-3	12	ASSMDRDTDTQY
TRBV7-3	TRBJ2-2	11	ASSAQNTGELF
TRBV4-3	TRBJ2-7	12	ASSQDPGFYEQY
TRBV19	TRBJ2-7	12	ASSVGTGGYEQY
TRBV7-9	TRBJ1-1	10	ASSLQIREAF